This T cell receptor beta chain came from a study of cytomegalovirus exposure and HLA in healthy donors. Whole-study context: The use of the same platform for the approximately 130 validation repertoires and the 550 to 700 first-cohort repertoires was reported by a later analysis. Regarding the study as a whole: While the bulk of TCR sequences proved rare, some public TCRs turned up in many donors.

This table comes from immunoSEQ multiplex PCR, and its TCRdb copy is limited to in-frame clones, with some not included. The sample lists about 220,000 clones, around nine tenths occurring once. Points on this clone: Its target is unknown.

CDR3 length: 15 amino acids. The junction had 7 bases not matched to a gene; V was cut back by 1 base and J by 5 bases. Germline loops: CDR1 SGHRS, CDR2 YFSETQ. The J gene is TRBJ2-7, the V gene TRBV5-1; the match to TRBD1 covers 9 bases. Sequenced material: PBMCs. The receptor was isolated from a woman aged 18-29 years in good health and CMV-seronegative. CDR3 coding DNA: TGCGCCAGCAGCTTGAGGGACAGGGCCATACACGAGCAGTACTTC. Translating it yields CASSLRDRAIHEQYF. Together with reference TRBV5-1 and TRBJ2-7, the CDR3 gives the full variable domain: KAGVTQTPRYLIKTRGQQVTLSCSPISGHRSVSWYQQTPGQGLQFLFEYFSETQRNKGNFPGRFSGRQFSNSRSEMNVSTLELGDSALYLCASSLRDRAIHEQYFGPGTRLTVT.